The 18 T cell receptor beta chains listed next were all sequenced from one sample in a study of blood T cell repertoires in COVID-19. Clones were read by immunoSEQ multiplex PCR, and TCRdb kept only the in-frame ones, dropping some. The top ten hold 0.6% of the sample, which has approximately 440,000 clones, 80% to 95% seen once. The specimen sequenced was PBMCs or T cells enriched from blood (not recorded which). The source of these receptors is a man aged 18-30 years who had recovered from COVID-19.

The V call is TRBV3-1 (or the pseudogene TRBV3-2), the J call TRBJ1-5; no definite D call. Trimming removed 0 bases at V and 0 bases at J, with 6 bases between. Per the germline V gene, CDR1 is LGHDT and CDR2 is YNNKEL (reference sequence). CDR3 length equals 15 residues. CDR3 amino acids: CASSQDPHSNQPQHF. The CDR3 nucleotides are TGTGCCAGCAGCCAAGACCCCCATAGCAATCAGCCCCAGCATTTT.

The chain uses TRBV7-3 and TRBJ2-3; no clear D gene. Per the germline V gene, CDR1 is SGHTA and CDR2 is FQGTGA. The CDR3 runs 16 residues. V lost 2 bases and J 4 bases, leaving 16 bases between the germline ends. In DNA, the CDR3 is TGTGCCAGCAGCTTACGAAGCCCTGGAGCCGCAGATACGCAGTATTTT. Translated: CASSLRSPGAADTQYF.

The V call is TRBV27, the J call TRBJ2-7; 7 bases map to TRBD2. V lost 3 bases to trimming and J lost 6 bases; unmatched junction nucleotides: 5. CDR3 length equals 13 residues. Germline V CDR1 and CDR2: MNHEY, SMNVEV (reference sequence). CDR3 residues: CASSLGSGREQYF. CDR3 in DNA: TGTGCCAGCAGTTTGGGTAGCGGGCGCGAGCAGTACTTC.

The chain has TRBV6-5 and TRBJ2-3; D perhaps matches TRBD1 (6 bases). Germline CDR1 is MNHEY and CDR2 is SVGAGI. The CDR3 runs to 13 residues. Trimming took 6 bases from V and 4 from J, leaving 11 bases between them. CDR3 sequence reads: CASSLTGSDTQYF. The CDR3 region has the DNA TGTGCCAGCAGCCTAACAGGGTCAGATACGCAGTATTTT.

This clone was seen only once. This chain's CDR3 is CASSQQGVGNTIYF. The CDR3 DNA sequence: TGTGCCAGCAGCCAACAAGGGGTTGGAAACACCATATATTTT. The chain links TRBV6-5 to TRBJ1-3, with D possibly TRBD1 on 5 matching bases. CDR1 is MNHEY and CDR2 is SVGAGI in the germline V gene. The ends were cut back, 6 bases at V and 3 bases at J, with 12 bases in the middle. The CDR3 has 14 residues.

V and J are TRBV6-1 and TRBJ1-5; 8 nucleotides align to TRBD1. Germline values: CDR1 MNHNS, CDR2 SASEGT. The trim removed 3 bases at V and 2 bases at J, leaving 3 bases unmatched. This CDR3 region has 15 residues. The CDR3 region is CASSEQGARNQPQHF. DNA for the CDR3: TGTGCCAGCAGTGAGCAGGGGGCTCGCAATCAGCCCCAGCATTTT.

The genes are TRBV3-1 (or the pseudogene TRBV3-2) and TRBJ2-5; D unresolved. The length of the CDR3 is 15 residues. Trimming took off 0 bases at V and 2 bases at J, with 10 bases between the two ends. CDR1 and CDR2 from the germline V gene are LGHDT and YNNKEL (reference sequence). CDR3 nucleotide sequence: TGTGCCAGCAGCCAAGATTTTACTGGTCAAGAGACCCAGTACTTC. It is translated as CASSQDFTGQETQYF.

This chain uses TRBV19 with TRBJ1-1, with TRBD1 matching over 8 bases. This CDR3 contains 15 residues. V trimming: 3 bases; J trimming: 1 base; junction bases outside the gene matches: 4. Germline CDR1 LNHDA, CDR2 SQIVND (reference sequence). CDR3 protein: CASSIDGTGNTEAFF. CDR3 sequence (DNA): TGTGCCAGTAGTATCGACGGGACAGGGAACACTGAAGCTTTCTTT.

This clone has just one count. Different DNA sequences within this sample yield the same CDR3. V usage is TRBV9 and J usage is TRBJ2-1, with D possibly matching TRBD1 (5 bases). V was trimmed by 0 bases and J by 7 bases, leaving 8 bases between them. Germline V CDR1 and CDR2: SGDLS, YYNGEE. CDR3 size: 13 residues. The CDR3 loop is CASSVGAGNEQFF. Written as DNA, the CDR3 is TGTGCCAGCAGCGTAGGGGCAGGGAATGAGCAGTTCTTC.

This clone came up a few times. The genes are TRBV27 and TRBJ1-4; TRBD1 matches 8 bases. The ends lost 11 bases at V and 3 bases at J; junction bases unmatched: 8. The CDR3 length is 14 residues. CDR1 MNHEY and CDR2 SMNVEV come from the germline V gene (reference sequence). Here the CDR3 reads CASQGAGANEKLFF. The CDR3 DNA sequence: TGTGCCTCGCAGGGGGCAGGGGCTAATGAAAAACTGTTTTTT.

The J gene is TRBJ2-2, the V gene TRBV29-1; 8 nucleotides agree with TRBD1. Germline-derived CDR1 and CDR2 are SQVTM and ANQGSEA. Trimming at V came to 4 bases and at J to 4 bases, leaving 5 bases not matched to a gene. The CDR3 covers 14 residues. In DNA form, the CDR3 reads TGCAGCGTTGTGCAGGGGGCAGTCACCGGGGAGCTGTTTTTT. The encoded protein is CSVVQGAVTGELFF.

The chain recombines TRBV12-5 with TRBJ1-2, with D unclear. Trimming shortened V by 2 bases and J by 4 bases, and 17 bases separated the two germline ends. This CDR3 is built from 16 residues. The germline V gene encodes CDR1 LGHNT and CDR2 FRNRAP. The DNA for the CDR3 is TGTGCTAGTGGTTTGACCGGCTTCGCTCGGGGCTATGGCTACACCTTC. Translation: CASGLTGFARGYGYTF.

The gene calls are TRBV2 and TRBJ2-7; TRBD1 matches at 9 bases. With 4 bases clipped from V and 0 bases from J, the junction kept 1 base outside the gene matches. There are 14 residues in the CDR3. Germline-derived CDR1 and CDR2 are SNHLY and FYNNEI. The CDR3 DNA reads TGTGCCAGCAGTGGGGACAGGGTCTCCTACGAGCAGTACTTC. Translated: CASSGDRVSYEQYF.

This sequence joins TRBV11-2 and TRBJ2-2, with TRBD2 matching 7 bases. From germline, CDR1 is SGHAT and CDR2 FQNNGV. J was trimmed by 4 bases and V by 4 bases; bases with no gene match: 9. The CDR3 totals 16 residues. CDR3 nucleotide sequence: TGTGCCAGCAGCTCCTTTCGGGGGGTAGGCACCGGGGAGCTGTTTTTT. This sequence encodes CASSSFRGVGTGELFF. Complete variable domain (other parts from reference TRBV11-2 and TRBJ2-2): EAGVAQSPRYKIIEKRQSVAFWCNPISGHATLYWYQQILGQGPKLLIQFQNNGVVDDSQLPKDRFSAERLKGVDSTLKIQPAKLEDSAVYLCASSSFRGVGTGELFFGEGSRLTVL.

Turning to this clone: Sequence at one end of the junction differs from germline and may be a read error. The chain recombines TRBV27 with TRBJ1-3, with 7 bases aligning to TRBD1. CDR1 MNHEY and CDR2 SMNVEV come from the germline V gene (reference sequence). There are 13 residues in the CDR3. CDR3 DNA: TGTGCCAGCAGTCTATCACAGGGGCACACCATATATTTT. It translates to CASSLSQGHTIYF.

V usage is TRBV5-1 and J usage is TRBJ2-1; TRBD1 matches at 11 bases. V was pared by 0 bases and J by 8 bases, with 7 bases of the junction left unmatched. This CDR3 region has 16 residues. Germline V gene lookup returns CDR1 SGHRS and CDR2 YFSETQ. The CDR3 region has the DNA TGCGCCAGCAGCTTGGACGGGACAGGGGGTGGAGATGAGCAGTTCTTC. This sequence encodes CASSLDGTGGGDEQFF.

The genes are TRBV9 and TRBJ1-4, with 9 bases aligning to TRBD1. Germline V gene lookup returns CDR1 SGDLS and CDR2 YYNGEE. V lost 4 bases to trimming and J lost 8 bases; unmatched junction nucleotides: 6. The CDR3 is 14 residues long. The CDR3 spells CASSKGQGNEKLFF. Here the CDR3 DNA reads TGTGCCAGCAGCAAGGGACAGGGTAACGAAAAACTGTTTTTT.

The chain couples TRBV18 to TRBJ1-2; no clear D. The germline CDR1 and CDR2 sequences are KGHSH and LQKENI. Trimming cost V 6 bases and J 3 bases, with 14 bases left between them. The CDR3 length is 14 residues. The CDR3 DNA reads as TGTGCCAGCTCCAAGCGAAGGGAGTACTATGGCTACACCTTC. The encoded protein is CASSKRREYYGYTF.